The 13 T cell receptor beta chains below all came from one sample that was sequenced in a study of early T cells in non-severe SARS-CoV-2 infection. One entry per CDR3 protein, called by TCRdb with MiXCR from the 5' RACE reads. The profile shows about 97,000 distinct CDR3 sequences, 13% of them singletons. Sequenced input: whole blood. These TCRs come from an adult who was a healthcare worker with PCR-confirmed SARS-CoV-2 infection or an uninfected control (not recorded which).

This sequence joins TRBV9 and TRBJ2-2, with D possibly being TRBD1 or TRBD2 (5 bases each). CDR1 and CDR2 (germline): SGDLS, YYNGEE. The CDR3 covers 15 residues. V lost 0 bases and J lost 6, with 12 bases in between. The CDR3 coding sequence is TGTGCCAGCAGCGTAGGGGACCACCCGGCCGGGGAGCTGTTTTTT. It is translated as CASSVGDHPAGELFF.

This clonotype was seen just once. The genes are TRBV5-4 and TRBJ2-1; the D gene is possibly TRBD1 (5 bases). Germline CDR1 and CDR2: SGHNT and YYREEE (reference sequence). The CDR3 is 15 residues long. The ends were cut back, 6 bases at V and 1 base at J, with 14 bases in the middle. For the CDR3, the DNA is TGTGCCAGCACCCCAGGGTTTGGTTCCTACAATGAGCAGTTCTTC. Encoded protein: CASTPGFGSYNEQFF.

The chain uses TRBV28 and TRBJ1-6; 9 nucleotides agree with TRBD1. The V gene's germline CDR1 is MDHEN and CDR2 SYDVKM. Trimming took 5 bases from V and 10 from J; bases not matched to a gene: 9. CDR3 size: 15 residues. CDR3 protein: CASSPWDRDGSPLHF. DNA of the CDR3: TGTGCCAGCAGTCCGTGGGACAGGGACGGATCACCCCTCCACTTT.

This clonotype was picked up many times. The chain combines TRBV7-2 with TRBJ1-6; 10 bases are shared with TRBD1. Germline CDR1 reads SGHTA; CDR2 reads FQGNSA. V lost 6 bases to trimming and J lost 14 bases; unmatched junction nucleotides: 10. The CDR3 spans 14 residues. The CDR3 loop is CASSPGQGFSTLHF. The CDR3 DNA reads TGTGCCAGCAGTCCGGGACAGGGGTTCTCCACCCTCCACTTT.

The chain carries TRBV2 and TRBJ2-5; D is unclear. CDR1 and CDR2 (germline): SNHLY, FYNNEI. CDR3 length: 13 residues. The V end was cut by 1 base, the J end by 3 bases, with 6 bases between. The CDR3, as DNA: TGTGCCAGCAGTGAAGATAGGGAAGAGACCCAGTACTTC. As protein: CASSEDREETQYF. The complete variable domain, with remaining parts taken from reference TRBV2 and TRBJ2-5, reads EPEVTQTPSHQVTQMGQEVILRCVPISNHLYFYWYRQILGQKVEFLVSFYNNEISEKSEIFDDQFSVERPDGSNFTLKIRSTKLEDSAMYFCASSEDREETQYFGPGTRLLVL.

The CDR3 sequence: CASSANSGRAVNEQYF. The CDR3 coding sequence is TGTGCCAGCAGCGCTAATAGCGGGAGGGCTGTCAACGAGCAGTACTTC. J is TRBJ2-7 and V is TRBV7-2; 11 nucleotides match TRBD2. After removal of 5 bases from V and 5 bases from J, the junction contained 11 bases not matched to a gene. The V gene's germline CDR1 is SGHTA and CDR2 FQGNSA. This CDR3 region has 16 residues.

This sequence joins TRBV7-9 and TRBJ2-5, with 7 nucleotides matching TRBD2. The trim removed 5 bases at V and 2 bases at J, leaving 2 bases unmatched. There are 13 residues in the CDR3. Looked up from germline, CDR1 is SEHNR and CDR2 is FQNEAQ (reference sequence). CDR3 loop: CASSQGLQETQYF. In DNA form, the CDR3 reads TGTGCCAGCAGCCAGGGACTACAAGAGACCCAGTACTTC.

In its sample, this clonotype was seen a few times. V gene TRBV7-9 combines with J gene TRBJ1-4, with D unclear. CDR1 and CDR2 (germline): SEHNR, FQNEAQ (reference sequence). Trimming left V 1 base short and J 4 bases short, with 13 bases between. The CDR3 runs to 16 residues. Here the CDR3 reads CASSLDWPTDNEKLFF. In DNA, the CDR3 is TGTGCCAGCAGCTTAGATTGGCCCACTGATAATGAAAAACTGTTTTTT.

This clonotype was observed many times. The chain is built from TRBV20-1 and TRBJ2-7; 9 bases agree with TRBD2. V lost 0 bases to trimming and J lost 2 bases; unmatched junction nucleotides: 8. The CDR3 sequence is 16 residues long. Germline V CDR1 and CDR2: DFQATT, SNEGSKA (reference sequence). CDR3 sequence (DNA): TGCAGTGCTAGAGATCGGACTAGCGTGTTCGCCTACGAGCAGTACTTC. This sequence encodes CSARDRTSVFAYEQYF.

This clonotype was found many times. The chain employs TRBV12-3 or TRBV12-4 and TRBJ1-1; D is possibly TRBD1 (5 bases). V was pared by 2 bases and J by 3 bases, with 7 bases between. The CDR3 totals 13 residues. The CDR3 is CASSLQGYTEAFF. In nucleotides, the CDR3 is TGTGCCAGCAGTTTACAGGGATACACTGAAGCTTTCTTT.

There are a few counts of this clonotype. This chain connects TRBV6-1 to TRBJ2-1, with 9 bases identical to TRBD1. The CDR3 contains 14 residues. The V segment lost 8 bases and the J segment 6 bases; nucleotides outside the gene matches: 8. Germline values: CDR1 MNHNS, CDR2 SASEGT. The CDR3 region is CASRGDRESNEQFF. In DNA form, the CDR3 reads TGTGCCAGCCGTGGGGACAGGGAAAGCAATGAGCAGTTCTTC.

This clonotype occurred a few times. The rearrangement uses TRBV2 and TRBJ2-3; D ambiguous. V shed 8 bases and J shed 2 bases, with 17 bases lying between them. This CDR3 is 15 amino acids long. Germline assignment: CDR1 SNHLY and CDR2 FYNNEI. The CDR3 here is CASPPLVLVTDTQYF. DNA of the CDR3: TGTGCCAGCCCTCCTTTGGTCCTTGTCACAGATACGCAGTATTTT.

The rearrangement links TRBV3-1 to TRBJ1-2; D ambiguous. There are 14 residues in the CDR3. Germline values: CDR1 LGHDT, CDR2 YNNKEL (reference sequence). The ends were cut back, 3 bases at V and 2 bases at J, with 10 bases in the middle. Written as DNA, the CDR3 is TGTGCCAGCAGCCAGGCGCTCCTAAACTATGGCTACACCTTC. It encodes CASSQALLNYGYTF.